The source of this T cell receptor beta chain is a study of shared clonotypes between healthy human individuals. The CDR3 is made up of 16 amino acids. V was clipped by 3 bases and J by 3 bases; unmatched bases: 6. Germline CDR1 is SGDLS and CDR2 is YYNGEE. This table comes from immunoSEQ multiplex PCR, and its TCRdb copy is limited to in-frame clones, with some not included. The sample carries a few hundred thousand clones, around three quarters recorded once. The sequencing sample was made of PBMCs. This TCR derives from a woman aged 40 to 49 in good health. Some clones in this sample may be carry-over from other donors' samples. The chain uses TRBV9 and TRBJ2-1; 10 nucleotides agree with TRBD2. CDR3 coding DNA: TGTGCCAGCAGCGCCGCCTCTAGCGGGAGCTACAATGAGCAGTTCTTC. This codes for CASSAASSGSYNEQFF. The variable domain in full, with the rest retrieved from reference TRBV9 and TRBJ2-1, is DSGVTQTPKHLITATGQRVTLRCSPRSGDLSVYWYQQSLDQGLQFLIQYYNGEERAKGNILERFSAQQFPDLHSELNLSSLELGDSALYFCASSAASSGSYNEQFFGPGTRLTVL.